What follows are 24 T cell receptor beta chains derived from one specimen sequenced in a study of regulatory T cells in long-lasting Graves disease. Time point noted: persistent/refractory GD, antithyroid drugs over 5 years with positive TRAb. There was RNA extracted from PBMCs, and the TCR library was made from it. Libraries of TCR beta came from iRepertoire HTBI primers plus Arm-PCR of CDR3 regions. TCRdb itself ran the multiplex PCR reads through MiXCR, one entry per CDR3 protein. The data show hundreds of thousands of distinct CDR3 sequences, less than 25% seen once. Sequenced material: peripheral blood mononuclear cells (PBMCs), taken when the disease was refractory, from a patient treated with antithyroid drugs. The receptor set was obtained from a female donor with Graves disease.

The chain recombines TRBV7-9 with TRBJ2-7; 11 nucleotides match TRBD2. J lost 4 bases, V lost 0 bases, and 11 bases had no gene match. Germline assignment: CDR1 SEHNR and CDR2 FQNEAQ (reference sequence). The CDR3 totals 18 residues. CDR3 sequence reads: CASSLAGELAGAEYEQYF. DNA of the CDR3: TGTGCCAGCAGCTTAGCGGGAGAACTAGCGGGAGCCGAGTACGAGCAGTACTTC.

The CDR3 bases are TGCAGCGTTTCAGGCGTCGGGTCTGAAGCTTTCTTT. This sequence encodes CSVSGVGSEAFF. This chain links TRBV29-1 with TRBJ1-1; D is unclear. Per the germline V gene, CDR1 is SQVTM and CDR2 is ANQGSEA. The CDR3 is 12 amino acids. Trimming shortened V by 5 bases and J by 6 bases, and 13 bases separated the two germline ends.

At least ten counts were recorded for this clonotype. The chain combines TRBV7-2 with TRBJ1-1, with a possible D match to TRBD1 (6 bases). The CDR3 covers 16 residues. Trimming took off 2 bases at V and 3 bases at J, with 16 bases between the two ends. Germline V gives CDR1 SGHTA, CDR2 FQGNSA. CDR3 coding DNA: TGTGCCAGCAGCTTATTTGACGGCAGGGGAGACACTGAAGCTTTCTTT. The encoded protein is CASSLFDGRGDTEAFF.

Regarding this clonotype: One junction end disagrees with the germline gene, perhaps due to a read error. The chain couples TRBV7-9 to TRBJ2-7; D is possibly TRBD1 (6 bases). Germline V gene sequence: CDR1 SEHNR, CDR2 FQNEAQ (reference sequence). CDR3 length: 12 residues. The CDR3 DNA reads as TGTGCCAGCAGCTCACAGGGCTACGAGCAGCACTTC. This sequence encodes CASSSQGYEQHF.

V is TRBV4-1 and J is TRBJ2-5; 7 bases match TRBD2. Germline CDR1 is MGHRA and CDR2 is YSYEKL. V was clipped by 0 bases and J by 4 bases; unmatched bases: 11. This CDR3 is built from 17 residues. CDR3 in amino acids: CASSQDFAGVGGETQYF. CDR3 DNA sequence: TGCGCCAGCAGCCAAGACTTTGCGGGAGTGGGTGGAGAGACCCAGTACTTC.

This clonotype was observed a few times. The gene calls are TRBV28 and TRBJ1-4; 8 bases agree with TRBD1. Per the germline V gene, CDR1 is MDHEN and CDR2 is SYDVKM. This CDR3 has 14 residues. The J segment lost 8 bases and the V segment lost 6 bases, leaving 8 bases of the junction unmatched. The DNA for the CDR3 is TGTGCCAGCAGCGCCCGGACAGGGTACGAAAAACTGTTTTTT. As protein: CASSARTGYEKLFF.

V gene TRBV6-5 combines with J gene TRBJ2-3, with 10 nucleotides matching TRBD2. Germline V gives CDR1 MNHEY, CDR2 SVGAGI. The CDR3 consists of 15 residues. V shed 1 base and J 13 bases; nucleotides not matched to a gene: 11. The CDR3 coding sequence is TGTGCCAGCAGTTACTTGAGGACTAGCGGCGCTACTGAGTATTTT. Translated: CASSYLRTSGATEYF.

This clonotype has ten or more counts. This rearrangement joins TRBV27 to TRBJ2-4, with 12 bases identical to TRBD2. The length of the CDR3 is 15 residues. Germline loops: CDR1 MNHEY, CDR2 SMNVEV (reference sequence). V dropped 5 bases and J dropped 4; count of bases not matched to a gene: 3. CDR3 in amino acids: CASSDGTSGKNIQYF. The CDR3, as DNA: TGTGCCAGCAGTGACGGGACTAGCGGGAAAAACATTCAGTACTTC.

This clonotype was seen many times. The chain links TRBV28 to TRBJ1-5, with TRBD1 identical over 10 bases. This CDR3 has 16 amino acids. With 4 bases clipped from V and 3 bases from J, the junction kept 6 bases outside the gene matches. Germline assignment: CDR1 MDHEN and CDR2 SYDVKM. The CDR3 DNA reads TGTGCCAGCAGTTCCCGGGGGACAGGGGTCAATCAGCCCCAGCATTTT. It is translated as CASSSRGTGVNQPQHF.

CDR3 sequence: CSARGGASSPLHF. The CDR3 DNA reads as TGCAGTGCTAGAGGGGGAGCCAGTTCACCCCTCCACTTT. The chain joins TRBV20-1 to TRBJ1-6, with D hard to call. The CDR3 consists of 13 residues. Germline V gene lookup returns CDR1 DFQATT and CDR2 SNEGSKA (reference sequence). The ends were cut back, 1 base at V and 9 bases at J, with 10 bases in the middle.

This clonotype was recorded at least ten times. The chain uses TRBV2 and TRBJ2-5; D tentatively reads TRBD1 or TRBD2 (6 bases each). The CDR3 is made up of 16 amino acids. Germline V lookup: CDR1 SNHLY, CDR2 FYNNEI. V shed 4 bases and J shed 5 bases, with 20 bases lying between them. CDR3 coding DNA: TGTGCCAGCAGTGGATCCCTCGGGGGCCGAGGGGAGACCCAGTACTTC. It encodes CASSGSLGGRGETQYF.

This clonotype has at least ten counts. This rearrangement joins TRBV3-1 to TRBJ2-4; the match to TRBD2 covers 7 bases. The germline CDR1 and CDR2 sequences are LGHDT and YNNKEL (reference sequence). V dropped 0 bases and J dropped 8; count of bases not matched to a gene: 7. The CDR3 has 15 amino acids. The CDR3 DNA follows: TGTGCCAGCAGCCAAGATCGGCGGGAGAAGGACATTCAGTACTTC. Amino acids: CASSQDRREKDIQYF.

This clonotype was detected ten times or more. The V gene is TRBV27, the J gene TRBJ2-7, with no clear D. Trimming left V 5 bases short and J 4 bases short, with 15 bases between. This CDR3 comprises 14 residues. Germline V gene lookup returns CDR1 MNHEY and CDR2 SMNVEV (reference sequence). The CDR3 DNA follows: TGTGCCAGCAGTGCAGGATCCAAGTGGTACGAGCAGTACTTC. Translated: CASSAGSKWYEQYF.

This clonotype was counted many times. The DNA of the CDR3 is TGTGCCAGCAGTACCACACCATCAGGACTTTTTTTT. Translation gives CASSTTPSGLFF. This rearrangement joins TRBV12-3 or TRBV12-4 to TRBJ1-4, with D unclear. Trimming took 5 bases from V and 17 from J, leaving 18 bases between them. This CDR3 has 12 amino acids.

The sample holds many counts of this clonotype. CDR3 sequence reads: CASSPDGRDGEKLFF. CDR3 in DNA: TGTGCCAGCAGCCCGGACGGCAGGGACGGTGAAAAACTGTTTTTT. V gene TRBV3-1 combines with J gene TRBJ1-4; maybe TRBD1 (5 bases). V was clipped by 4 bases and J by 7 bases, with 16 bases between them. Germline CDR1 reads LGHDT; CDR2 reads YNNKEL (reference sequence). This CDR3 spans 15 amino acids.

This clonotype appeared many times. The chain's CDR3 is CASRSGQGGSYEQYF. The CDR3 DNA follows: TGTGCCAGCAGGTCGGGACAGGGGGGCTCCTACGAGCAGTACTTC. J is TRBJ2-7 and V is TRBV6-2 or TRBV6-3, with 11 bases matching TRBD1. CDR3 length: 15 amino acids. Germline V CDR1 and CDR2: MNHEY, SVGEGT. V shed 6 bases and J 0 bases; nucleotides not matched to a gene: 4.

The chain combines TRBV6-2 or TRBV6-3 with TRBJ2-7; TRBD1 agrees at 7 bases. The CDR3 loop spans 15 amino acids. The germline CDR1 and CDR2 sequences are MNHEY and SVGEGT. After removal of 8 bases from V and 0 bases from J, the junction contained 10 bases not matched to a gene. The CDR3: CASLPSGTASYEQYF. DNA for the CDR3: TGTGCCAGCCTGCCGAGTGGGACAGCCTCCTACGAGCAGTACTTC.

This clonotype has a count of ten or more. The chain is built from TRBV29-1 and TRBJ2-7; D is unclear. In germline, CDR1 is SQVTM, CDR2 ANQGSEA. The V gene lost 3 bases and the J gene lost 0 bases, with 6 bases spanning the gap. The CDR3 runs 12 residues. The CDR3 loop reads CSVEDGSYEQYF. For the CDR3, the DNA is TGCAGCGTTGAGGACGGCTCCTACGAGCAGTACTTC.

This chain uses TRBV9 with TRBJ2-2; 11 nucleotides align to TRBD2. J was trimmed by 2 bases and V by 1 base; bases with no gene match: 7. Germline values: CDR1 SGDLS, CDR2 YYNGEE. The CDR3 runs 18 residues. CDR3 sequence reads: CASSVLAGGPPNTGELFF. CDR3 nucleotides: TGTGCCAGCAGCGTATTAGCGGGAGGGCCCCCAAACACCGGGGAGCTGTTTTTT.

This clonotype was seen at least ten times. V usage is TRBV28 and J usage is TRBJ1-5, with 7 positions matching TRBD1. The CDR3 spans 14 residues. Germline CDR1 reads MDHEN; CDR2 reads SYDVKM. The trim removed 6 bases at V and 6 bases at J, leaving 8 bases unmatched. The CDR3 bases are TGTGCCAGCAGGGCTGGACAGGTTGGTCAGCCCCAGCATTTT. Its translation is CASRAGQVGQPQHF.

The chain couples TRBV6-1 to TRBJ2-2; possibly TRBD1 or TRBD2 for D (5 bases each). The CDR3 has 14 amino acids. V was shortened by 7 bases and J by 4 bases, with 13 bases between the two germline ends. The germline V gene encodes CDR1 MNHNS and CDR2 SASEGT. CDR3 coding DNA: TGTGCCAGCATCGAAGCAGGGACCACCGGGGAGCTGTTTTTT. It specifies CASIEAGTTGELFF.

The CDR3 protein is CASSPLGGGYGEQYF. The CDR3 DNA reads TGTGCCAGCAGTCCCCTTGGGGGGGGGTATGGGGAGCAGTACTTC. The chain joins TRBV6-1 to TRBJ2-7; 7 nucleotides line up with TRBD2. V was pared by 5 bases and J by 7 bases, with 14 bases of the junction left unmatched. Germline lookup yields CDR1 MNHNS and CDR2 SASEGT. The CDR3 contains 15 residues.

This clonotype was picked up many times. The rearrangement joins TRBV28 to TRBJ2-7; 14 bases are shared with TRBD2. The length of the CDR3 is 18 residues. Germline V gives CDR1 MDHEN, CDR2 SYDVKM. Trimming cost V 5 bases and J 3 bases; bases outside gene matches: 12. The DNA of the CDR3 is TGTGCCAGCAGTCCCCGACTAGCGGGAGGGCCCCGGATCTACGAGCAGTACTTC. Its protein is CASSPRLAGGPRIYEQYF.

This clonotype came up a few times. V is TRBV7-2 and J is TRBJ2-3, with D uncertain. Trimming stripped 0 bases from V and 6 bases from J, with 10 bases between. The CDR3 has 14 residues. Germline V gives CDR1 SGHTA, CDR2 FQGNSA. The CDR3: CASSLAVPQDTQYF. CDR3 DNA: TGTGCCAGCAGCTTAGCCGTCCCCCAGGATACGCAGTATTTT.